These 30 T cell receptor beta chains share one sample of origin, sequenced in a study of blood T cell repertoires in COVID-19. Some clones are missing from TCRdb's copy, which holds only in-frame ones; the method was immunoSEQ multiplex PCR. Of 130,000 to 150,000 clones in the sample, roughly 85% were seen once. Specimen: peripheral blood. All receptors come from a woman aged 55-70 years with COVID-19, enrolled during active disease.

The chain employs TRBV11-1 and TRBJ1-1, with D maybe TRBD1 (6 bases). The ends were cut back, 2 bases at V and 5 bases at J, with 15 bases in the middle. The CDR3 totals 15 residues. Germline V gene lookup returns CDR1 SGHAT and CDR2 FQDESV (reference sequence). For the CDR3, the DNA is TGTGCCAGCAGCTTATTGGGACAAACGAGTACTGAAGCTTTCTTT. This sequence encodes CASSLLGQTSTEAFF.

In this sample, this clone turned up a few times. The chain couples TRBV4-2 to TRBJ2-5; 9 nucleotides line up with TRBD2. From germline, CDR1 is LGHNA and CDR2 YNFKEQ. The CDR3 loop spans 16 amino acids. With V trimmed by 0 bases and J by 7 bases, 9 bases remained unmatched. CDR3 nucleotide sequence: TGTGCCAGCAGCCAAGATCTGGAAGCGGGGGGCGGGACCCAGTACTTC. It is translated as CASSQDLEAGGGTQYF.

This clone was detected once. The chain couples TRBV3-1 (or the pseudogene TRBV3-2) to TRBJ1-2; D is uncertain. Per germline, CDR1 LGHDT and CDR2 YNNKEL (reference sequence). V was cut by 0 bases and J by 3 bases, with 14 bases left in between. This CDR3 region has 16 residues. CDR3 bases: TGTGCCAGCAGCCAAGATTGGACGGGAGCGGACTATGGCTACACCTTC. It codes for CASSQDWTGADYGYTF.

The V gene is TRBV20-1, the J gene TRBJ1-1; D is possibly TRBD1 (6 bases). The CDR3 spans 12 residues. Trimming pared 3 bases from V and 10 bases from J, leaving 15 bases between. Germline-derived CDR1 and CDR2 are DFQATT and SNEGSKA (reference sequence). CDR3 nucleotides: TGCAGTGCTAGTCGGGACACAGGACGAGCTTTCTTT. It is translated as CSASRDTGRAFF.

This rearrangement joins TRBV4-1 to TRBJ2-2, with 10 nucleotides matching TRBD1. V lost 2 bases to trimming and J lost 0 bases; unmatched junction nucleotides: 12. Germline CDR1 reads MGHRA; CDR2 reads YSYEKL. The CDR3 runs to 20 residues. In DNA, the CDR3 is TGCGCCAGCAGCCAAACTGGAGGGACAGGGGTCCTCGCGAACACCGGGGAGCTGTTTTTT. Amino acids: CASSQTGGTGVLANTGELFF.

V gene TRBV6-2 or TRBV6-3 combines with J gene TRBJ2-1; perhaps TRBD2 as D (6 bases). The V gene's germline CDR1 is MNHEY and CDR2 SVGEGT. Trimming removed 2 bases at V and 5 bases at J, with 13 bases between. This CDR3 comprises 15 residues. The CDR3 nucleotides are TGTGCCAGCAGTTACCGGGGAGGAGGGGACAATGAGCAGTTCTTC. This gives the protein CASSYRGGGDNEQFF.

The V call is TRBV6-2 or TRBV6-3, the J call TRBJ2-3; D is unresolved. The V and J ends lost 6 bases and 2 bases respectively, with 9 bases between them. Germline CDR1 reads MNHEY; CDR2 reads SVGEGT. This CDR3 spans 13 amino acids. As DNA, the CDR3 is TGTGCCAGCAGCGATGACTCCACAGATACGCAGTATTTT. Its protein is CASSDDSTDTQYF.

This clone was seen ten or more times. The CDR3 nucleotides read TGTGCCAGCAGTGAAGGCGGGTACTCCTACAATGAGCAGTTCTTC. This encodes CASSEGGYSYNEQFF. This chain joins TRBV25-1 and TRBJ2-1, with TRBD2 as a possible D gene (5 bases). This CDR3 contains 15 residues. V dropped 2 bases and J dropped 0 bases, with 8 bases sitting between them. CDR1 and CDR2 (germline): MGHDK, SYGVNS.

The rearrangement joins TRBV7-6 to TRBJ1-6; D might be TRBD1 (6 bases). The ends were cut back, 5 bases at V and 9 bases at J, with 20 bases in the middle. Germline CDR1 is SGHVS and CDR2 is FNYEAQ. The CDR3 is 16 residues long. The CDR3 region is CASSLQNREKGSPLHF. The CDR3 DNA is TGTGCCAGCAGCCTCCAGAACAGGGAAAAGGGTTCACCCCTCCACTTT.

This clone is a singleton in its sample. The chain carries TRBV5-5 and TRBJ1-5; D call uncertain. Germline CDR1 and CDR2: SGHKS and YYEKEE (reference sequence). Trimming removed 4 bases at V and 4 bases at J, with 6 bases between. The CDR3 covers 12 residues. CDR3 amino acids: CASSPVNQPQHF. For the CDR3, the DNA is TGTGCCAGCAGCCCTGTAAATCAGCCCCAGCATTTT.

The J gene is TRBJ1-4, the V gene TRBV2; 9 bases fit TRBD1. The CDR3 loop spans 14 amino acids. Looked up from germline, CDR1 is SNHLY and CDR2 is FYNNEI. J was trimmed by 8 bases and V by 4 bases; bases with no gene match: 5. CDR3 in amino acids: CASSGGTGLEKLFF. The CDR3 DNA reads as TGTGCCAGCAGTGGCGGGACAGGGCTCGAAAAACTGTTTTTT.

V usage is TRBV6-2 or TRBV6-3 and J usage is TRBJ1-2, with TRBD1 matching over 8 bases. Germline assignment: CDR1 MNHEY and CDR2 SVGEGT. The CDR3 spans 15 residues. Trimming cost V 1 base and J 3 bases; bases outside gene matches: 4. For the CDR3, the DNA is TGTGCCAGCAGTTACTACGGACAGGGAGACTATGGCTACACCTTC. Protein product: CASSYYGQGDYGYTF.

CDR3 in amino acids: CASSSHYEQYF. The DNA for the CDR3 is TGCGCCAGCAGCTCCCACTACGAGCAGTACTTC. The chain has TRBV5-1 and TRBJ2-7; unclear D gene. Germline CDR1 reads SGHRS; CDR2 reads YFSETQ. CDR3 size: 11 residues. V shed 3 bases and J shed 3 bases, with 4 bases lying between them. Full variable domain (outside the CDR3, taken from reference TRBV5-1 and TRBJ2-7): KAGVTQTPRYLIKTRGQQVTLSCSPISGHRSVSWYQQTPGQGLQFLFEYFSETQRNKGNFPGRFSGRQFSNSRSEMNVSTLELGDSALYLCASSSHYEQYFGPGTRLTVT.

This clone has only a few counts. The chain uses TRBV6-5 and TRBJ1-2, with no clear D. The CDR3 is 13 residues long. CDR1 MNHEY and CDR2 SVGAGI come from the germline V gene. V was trimmed by 2 bases and J by 3 bases, leaving 7 bases between them. The CDR3 sequence: CASSYTPDYGYTF. The CDR3 DNA reads as TGTGCCAGCAGTTACACCCCAGACTATGGCTACACCTTC.

The chain carries TRBV2 and TRBJ1-2; D gene uncertain. This CDR3 has 14 residues. V was cut by 2 bases and J by 1 base, with 8 bases left in between. The germline gives CDR1 SNHLY, CDR2 FYNNEI. CDR3 residues: CASSESVINYGYTF. In DNA form, the CDR3 reads TGTGCCAGCAGTGAATCGGTTATTAACTATGGCTACACCTTC.

This sequence joins TRBV5-5 and TRBJ1-2; no reliable D call. V was clipped by 2 bases and J by 1 base, with 15 bases between them. CDR3 length: 16 amino acids. Germline-derived CDR1 and CDR2 are SGHKS and YYEKEE (reference sequence). The CDR3 region is CASSFSVSTVNYGYTF. The CDR3 nucleotides are TGTGCCAGCAGCTTTAGTGTAAGCACGGTTAACTATGGCTACACCTTC.

The chain has TRBV5-1 and TRBJ1-3; possibly TRBD1 for D (5 bases). V lost 4 bases to trimming and J lost 2 bases, with 19 bases between them. The CDR3 covers 17 residues. The V gene's germline CDR1 is SGHRS and CDR2 YFSETQ. In DNA, the CDR3 is TGCGCCAGCAGCCCTCAATATGGGGCGCAGACTGGAAACACCATATATTTT. Translated, it gives CASSPQYGAQTGNTIYF. Supplemented by reference TRBV5-1 and TRBJ1-3, the full variable domain reads KAGVTQTPRYLIKTRGQQVTLSCSPISGHRSVSWYQQTPGQGLQFLFEYFSETQRNKGNFPGRFSGRQFSNSRSEMNVSTLELGDSALYLCASSPQYGAQTGNTIYFGEGSWLTVV.

The chain is built from TRBV5-1 and TRBJ2-3; 7 bases fit TRBD1. Germline V CDR1 and CDR2: SGHRS, YFSETQ. The junction had 4 bases not matched to a gene; V was cut back by 0 bases and J by 9 bases. This CDR3 region has 13 residues. CDR3 DNA: TGCGCCAGCAGCTTGGAGGGCAGGGGGACGCAGTATTTT. Its translation is CASSLEGRGTQYF. The whole variable domain, remainder taken from reference TRBV5-1 and TRBJ2-3, is KAGVTQTPRYLIKTRGQQVTLSCSPISGHRSVSWYQQTPGQGLQFLFEYFSETQRNKGNFPGRFSGRQFSNSRSEMNVSTLELGDSALYLCASSLEGRGTQYFGPGTRLTVL.

J is TRBJ2-3 and V is TRBV6-2 or TRBV6-3; 16 bases map to TRBD2. The germline V gene encodes CDR1 MNHEY and CDR2 SVGEGT. V lost 5 bases and J lost 6; bases outside the gene matches: 8. CDR3 length: 17 amino acids. This chain's CDR3 is CASSQGTSGGAPDTQYF. The CDR3 nucleotides read TGTGCCAGCAGTCAGGGGACTAGCGGGGGGGCACCGGATACGCAGTATTTT.

The chain uses TRBV14 and TRBJ2-2, with 9 bases identical to TRBD2. The V gene's germline CDR1 is SGHDN and CDR2 FVKESK. The V and J ends lost 4 bases and 5 bases, in that order; junction bases with no gene match: 8. This CDR3 contains 16 residues. The chain's CDR3 is CASSLLAGTGTGELFF. The CDR3 DNA reads TGTGCCAGCAGCCTTCTAGCGGGGACCGGGACCGGGGAGCTGTTTTTT. The variable domain in full, with the rest retrieved from reference TRBV14 and TRBJ2-2, is EAGVTQFPSHSVIEKGQTVTLRCDPISGHDNLYWYRRVMGKEIKFLLHFVKESKQDESGMPNNRFLAERTGGTYSTLKVQPAELEDSGVYFCASSLLAGTGTGELFFGEGSRLTVL.

This chain joins TRBV5-6 and TRBJ1-5; 8 bases agree with TRBD1. The CDR3 loop spans 16 amino acids. J lost 4 bases, V lost 2 bases, and 8 bases had no gene match. Germline loops: CDR1 SGHDT, CDR2 YYEEEE. The CDR3 region is CASSLHRDRYNQPQHF. In DNA, the CDR3 is TGTGCCAGCAGCTTACACCGGGACAGGTATAATCAGCCCCAGCATTTT.

The V and J genes are TRBV7-2 and TRBJ1-2, with D possibly matching TRBD1 (5 bases). The CDR3 extends over 13 amino acids. Germline values: CDR1 SGHTA, CDR2 FQGNSA. V lost 4 bases to trimming and J lost 4 bases, with 10 bases between them. The CDR3 region has the DNA TGTGCCAGCAGCTCGGACACTATCTATGGCTACACCTTC. Residues: CASSSDTIYGYTF.

CDR3 nucleotides: TGTGCCAGCAGCCCAGTTCCCGGGACAGTCAACTATGGCTACACCTTC. This encodes CASSPVPGTVNYGYTF. The chain links TRBV4-2 to TRBJ1-2; 7 positions match TRBD1. The CDR3 is 16 amino acids. V gave up 4 bases and J gave up 2 bases; unmatched junction bases: 10. Germline lookup yields CDR1 LGHNA and CDR2 YNFKEQ.

V usage is TRBV28 and J usage is TRBJ2-1; tentative D call: TRBD2 (5 bases). Trimming shortened V by 5 bases and J by 6 bases, and 14 bases separated the two germline ends. The CDR3 loop spans 14 amino acids. Germline lookup yields CDR1 MDHEN and CDR2 SYDVKM. In nucleotides, the CDR3 is TGTGCCAGCAGTCCCCCGCCTAGCCCCAATGAGCAGTTCTTC. Translating gives CASSPPPSPNEQFF. Complete variable domain (other parts from reference TRBV28 and TRBJ2-1): DVKVTQSSRYLVKRTGEKVFLECVQDMDHENMFWYRQDPGLGLRLIYFSYDVKMKEKGDIPEGYSVSREKKERFSLILESASTNQTSMYLCASSPPPSPNEQFFGPGTRLTVL.

The chain recombines TRBV27 with TRBJ2-1; D is undetermined. V was cut by 3 bases and J by 7 bases, with 19 bases left in between. Germline V gene data show CDR1 as MNHEY and CDR2 as SMNVEV (reference sequence). The CDR3 runs to 16 residues. Here the CDR3 reads CASSLLNSLLGNEQFF. The CDR3 coding sequence is TGTGCCAGCAGTTTGCTAAACAGCTTGTTGGGTAATGAGCAGTTCTTC.

The rearrangement links TRBV27 to TRBJ1-5, with 9 bases identical to TRBD1. Germline loops: CDR1 MNHEY, CDR2 SMNVEV (reference sequence). The CDR3 runs to 16 residues. J was trimmed by 6 bases and V by 5 bases; bases with no gene match: 11. CDR3 in amino acids: CASSNLDRGNSQPQHF. CDR3 bases: TGTGCCAGCAGTAACCTCGACAGGGGGAATAGTCAGCCCCAGCATTTT.

This sequence joins TRBV7-3 and TRBJ2-3, with TRBD2 matching 7 bases. The junction had 2 bases not matched to a gene; V was cut back by 2 bases and J by 6 bases. This CDR3 has 13 amino acids. The germline V gene encodes CDR1 SGHTA and CDR2 FQGTGA. The CDR3 loop is CASSLRRGDTQYF. In DNA form, the CDR3 reads TGTGCCAGCAGCTTACGGCGGGGGGATACGCAGTATTTT.

The genes are TRBV5-6 and TRBJ2-5; D gene ambiguous. Germline V CDR1 and CDR2: SGHDT, YYEEEE. CDR3 length: 13 amino acids. V was pared by 4 bases and J by 7 bases, with 14 bases between. CDR3 in amino acids: CASSDGPVGTQYF. The CDR3 DNA reads TGTGCCAGCAGCGATGGGCCCGTGGGGACCCAGTACTTC.

The chain combines TRBV11-2 with TRBJ1-1; 8 nucleotides align to TRBD1. Germline CDR1 and CDR2: SGHAT and FQNNGV. There are 14 residues in the CDR3. V shed 5 bases and J 5 bases; nucleotides not matched to a gene: 7. As DNA, the CDR3 is TGTGCCAGCAGCCCCGACAGGGGATCTACTGAAGCTTTCTTT. Its protein product is CASSPDRGSTEAFF. Drawing the rest from reference TRBV11-2 and TRBJ1-1, the complete variable domain is EAGVAQSPRYKIIEKRQSVAFWCNPISGHATLYWYQQILGQGPKLLIQFQNNGVVDDSQLPKDRFSAERLKGVDSTLKIQPAKLEDSAVYLCASSPDRGSTEAFFGQGTRLTVV.

In this sample, this clone turned up a few times. This chain links TRBV30 with TRBJ1-3; 8 nucleotides match TRBD1. The V gene end was trimmed by 4 bases and the J gene end by 3 bases; junction bases not matched to a gene: 5. CDR3 length: 14 residues. The germline V gene has CDR1 GTSNPN and CDR2 SVGIG (reference sequence). As DNA, the CDR3 is TGTGCCTGGACCCTTGGACAGGGTGGAAACACCATATATTTT. Amino acid sequence: CAWTLGQGGNTIYF.